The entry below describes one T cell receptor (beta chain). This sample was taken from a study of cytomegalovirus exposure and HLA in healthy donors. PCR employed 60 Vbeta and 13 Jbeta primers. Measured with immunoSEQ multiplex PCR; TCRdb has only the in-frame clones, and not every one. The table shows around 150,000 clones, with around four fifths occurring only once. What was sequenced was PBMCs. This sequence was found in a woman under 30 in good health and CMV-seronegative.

The CDR3 coding sequence is TGTGCCAGCAGCGTAGCTACTAAGCGGGGGGAAAAACTGTTTTTT. This codes for CASSVATKRGEKLFF. The rearrangement links TRBV9 to TRBJ1-4; tentatively, D is TRBD1 (5 bases). The V end was cut by 0 bases, the J end by 8 bases, with 14 bases between. The CDR3 sequence is 15 residues long. Per germline, CDR1 SGDLS and CDR2 YYNGEE. The entire variable domain, with the rest obtained from reference TRBV9 and TRBJ1-4, is as follows: DSGVTQTPKHLITATGQRVTLRCSPRSGDLSVYWYQQSLDQGLQFLIQYYNGEERAKGNILERFSAQQFPDLHSELNLSSLELGDSALYFCASSVATKRGEKLFFGSGTQLSVL.